The 17 T cell receptor beta chains in this list originate from one sample, sequenced in a study of beta chain features in type 1 diabetes (dated 2018 in TCRdb). Receptor amplification or capture employed the immunoSEQ multiplex PCR assay. The entire amount of isolated RNA was reverse transcribed using the High Capacity cDNA Reverse Transcription Kit, so the sequenced TCRB transcripts were expressed ones. In its TCRdb copy, this immuneACCESS table keeps in-frame sequences only and misses some clones. Where compared with another copy, unresolved V genes explain less than half of these, and the others have no known cause. This sample holds 400,000 to 600,000 clones; 30% were observed only once. The top ten clones comprise more than 0.055% of the sample. The sequenced sample consisted of naive CD4+ T cells from blood. In light of the paper, this sample's cell subset or site label describes: true naive CD4+ T cells. The receptors were sampled from a young man in good health.

V gene TRBV6-5 combines with J gene TRBJ2-1; D is undetermined. Germline loops: CDR1 MNHEY, CDR2 SVGAGI. CDR3 size: 10 residues. Between the trimmed V and J ends, which lost 8 bases and 10 bases, there was a span of 9 bases. For the CDR3, the DNA is TGTGCCAGCGGCTTACGGGAGCAGTTCTTC. Translating gives CASGLREQFF.

The sample holds a few counts of this clone. The chain couples TRBV30 to TRBJ2-7; D gene unclear. Germline CDR1 reads GTSNPN; CDR2 reads SVGIG (reference sequence). The CDR3 spans 12 residues. V gave up 5 bases and J gave up 3 bases, with 11 bases separating them. The CDR3 protein is CAWRSFNYEQYF. CDR3 coding DNA: TGTGCCTGGCGGAGTTTCAACTACGAGCAGTACTTC.

This clone was counted only a few times. This chain uses TRBV7-9 with TRBJ2-1, with 10 nucleotides matching TRBD1. Trimming at V came to 5 bases and at J to 8 bases, leaving 15 bases not matched to a gene. The CDR3 consists of 17 residues. CDR1 and CDR2 from the germline V gene are SEHNR and FQNEAQ (reference sequence). DNA of the CDR3: TGTGCCAGCAGCCCCCTGGGACAGGGGTTAGGTGTCCATGAGCAGTTCTTC. Translation: CASSPLGQGLGVHEQFF.

On this clone itself: Other DNA sequences within the sample encode an identical CDR3. V and J are TRBV30 and TRBJ1-4; D gene ambiguous. This CDR3 region has 13 residues. Per germline, CDR1 GTSNPN and CDR2 SVGIG (reference sequence). The V and J ends lost 5 bases and 2 bases respectively, with 9 bases between them. CDR3 sequence (DNA): TGTGCCTGGTCGCGGTCCACTAATGAAAAACTGTTTTTT. Residues: CAWSRSTNEKLFF.

This clone has only a few counts. The chain links TRBV30 to TRBJ2-1, with no clear D. The ends were cut back, 0 bases at V and 5 bases at J, with 8 bases in the middle. The CDR3 extends over 13 amino acids. CDR1 GTSNPN and CDR2 SVGIG come from the germline V gene (reference sequence). The CDR3 protein is CAWSVFRDNEQFF. The CDR3 DNA follows: TGTGCCTGGAGTGTCTTCCGGGACAATGAGCAGTTCTTC. The variable domain in full, with the rest retrieved from reference TRBV30 and TRBJ2-1, is SQTIHQWPATLVQPVGSPLSLECTVEGTSNPNLYWYRQAAGRGLQLLFYSVGIGQISSEVPQNLSASRPQDRQFILSSKKLLLSDSGFYLCAWSVFRDNEQFFGPGTRLTVL.

This clone showed up just a few times. The chain combines TRBV30 with TRBJ2-1; D possibly matches TRBD1 or TRBD2 (5 bases each). The CDR3 is made up of 11 amino acids. From germline, CDR1 is GTSNPN and CDR2 SVGIG (reference sequence). Trimming took off 2 bases at V and 10 bases at J, with 9 bases between the two ends. For the CDR3, the DNA is TGTGCCTGGAGTTGGGGCGGGGAGCAGTTCTTC. Residues: CAWSWGGEQFF.

The gene calls are TRBV5-4 and TRBJ2-7; the match to TRBD1 covers 7 bases. CDR1 is SGHNT, CDR2 YYREEE, per germline (reference sequence). The CDR3 has 16 residues. V lost 4 bases to trimming and J lost 0 bases; unmatched junction nucleotides: 10. The CDR3 region is CASSTSQTGSSYEQYF. CDR3 in DNA: TGTGCCAGCAGCACCTCACAGACAGGGAGCTCCTACGAGCAGTACTTC.

This clone was seen only a few times. V and J are TRBV30 and TRBJ1-1; possibly TRBD1 for D (5 bases). Germline V gene data show CDR1 as GTSNPN and CDR2 as SVGIG (reference sequence). The germline V and J ends were trimmed by 6 bases and 5 bases, with 13 bases remaining between them. CDR3 length: 12 residues. The CDR3 DNA follows: TGTGCCTGTCACCCCCGGGGGACTGAAGCTTTCTTT. As protein: CACHPRGTEAFF. The variable domain in full, with the rest retrieved from reference TRBV30 and TRBJ1-1, is SQTIHQWPATLVQPVGSPLSLECTVEGTSNPNLYWYRQAAGRGLQLLFYSVGIGQISSEVPQNLSASRPQDRQFILSSKKLLLSDSGFYLCACHPRGTEAFFGQGTRLTVV.

In this sample, this clone turned up a few times. The rearrangement uses TRBV7-9 and TRBJ2-7; D not certain. This CDR3 comprises 12 residues. The V end was cut by 3 bases, the J end by 3 bases, with 6 bases between. Germline CDR1 and CDR2: SEHNR and FQNEAQ (reference sequence). CDR3 protein: CASSFTGYEQYF. CDR3 in DNA: TGTGCCAGCAGCTTTACCGGCTACGAGCAGTACTTC. The entire variable domain, with the rest obtained from reference TRBV7-9 and TRBJ2-7, is as follows: DTGVSQNPRHKITKRGQNVTFRCDPISEHNRLYWYRQTLGQGPEFLTYFQNEAQLEKSRLLSDRFSAERPKGSFSTLEIQRTEQGDSAMYLCASSFTGYEQYFGPGTRLTVT.

This clone turned up a few times. This chain uses TRBV4-2 with TRBJ2-7; 7 nucleotides match TRBD1. V shed 6 bases, J shed 6 bases, and the junction held 8 bases outside the gene matches. This CDR3 comprises 13 residues. Germline V lookup: CDR1 LGHNA, CDR2 YNFKEQ. The CDR3 here is CASRLTGQGEQYF. The CDR3 DNA follows: TGTGCCAGCAGGTTGACAGGGCAAGGCGAGCAGTACTTC.

This chain connects TRBV29-1 to TRBJ2-7; TRBD2 agrees at 10 bases. Germline assignment: CDR1 SQVTM and CDR2 ANQGSEA. The CDR3 has 14 residues. V trimming: 5 bases; J trimming: 6 bases; junction bases outside the gene matches: 10. CDR3 protein: CSVSSGRGVFEQYF. CDR3 nucleotide sequence: TGCAGCGTTTCTAGCGGGAGAGGTGTCTTCGAGCAGTACTTC.

This chain uses TRBV5-6 with TRBJ2-1; possible D gene TRBD2, 5 bases. Germline V gene sequence: CDR1 SGHDT, CDR2 YYEEEE. The CDR3 is 15 residues long. Trimming cost V 2 bases and J 1 base, with 10 bases left between them. This CDR3 is CASSFFGLSYNEQFF. Written as DNA, the CDR3 is TGTGCCAGCAGCTTTTTTGGACTGTCCTACAATGAGCAGTTCTTC.

This clone has only a few counts. The V and J genes are TRBV7-9 and TRBJ2-7; 11 bases line up with TRBD2. Trimming at V came to 3 bases and at J to 5 bases, leaving 6 bases not matched to a gene. CDR1 and CDR2 from the germline V gene are SEHNR and FQNEAQ (reference sequence). The CDR3 has 15 residues. CDR3 nucleotide sequence: TGTGCCAGCAGCTTTCTAACTAGCGGGAGTGACGAGCAGTACTTC. This translates into CASSFLTSGSDEQYF.

This clone was counted between two and nine times. V and J are TRBV11-1 and TRBJ2-5; 11 nucleotides agree with TRBD2. Losses at the gene ends were 0 bases for V and 4 bases for J; bases not matched to a gene: 10. This CDR3 contains 18 residues. The germline gives CDR1 SGHAT, CDR2 FQDESV (reference sequence). CDR3 sequence: CASSLAHAGLAGGETQYF. Written as DNA, the CDR3 is TGTGCCAGCAGCTTAGCCCACGCAGGCCTAGCGGGAGGAGAGACCCAGTACTTC.

J is TRBJ2-1 and V is TRBV30; the D is unclear. The germline V gene encodes CDR1 GTSNPN and CDR2 SVGIG (reference sequence). CDR3 size: 16 residues. Trimming left V 4 bases short and J 4 bases short, with 20 bases between. The CDR3 sequence is CAWTPSTERPYNEQFF. DNA for the CDR3: TGTGCCTGGACCCCGTCGACCGAGCGCCCGTACAATGAGCAGTTCTTC.

In its sample, this clone was seen a few times. This rearrangement joins TRBV7-3 to TRBJ2-3, with 7 bases aligning to TRBD2. The CDR3 consists of 14 residues. With 3 bases clipped from V and 0 bases from J, the junction kept 0 bases outside the gene matches. Germline V gene data show CDR1 as SGHTA and CDR2 as FQGTGA. The CDR3 spells CASSFSGSTDTQYF. CDR3 in DNA: TGTGCCAGCAGCTTTAGCGGGAGCACAGATACGCAGTATTTT.

In its sample, this clone was seen a few times. The chain carries TRBV28 and TRBJ2-5; TRBD1 matches 7 bases. J lost 2 bases, V lost 5 bases, and 5 bases had no gene match. Germline V gene lookup returns CDR1 MDHEN and CDR2 SYDVKM. The CDR3 extends over 14 amino acids. CDR3 coding DNA: TGTGCCAGCAGTCTTGGGACAGCACAAGAGACCCAGTACTTC. Translating it yields CASSLGTAQETQYF.